These 31 T cell receptor beta chains came from one sample sequenced in a study. TCRdb re-analysed the 5' RACE reads in MiXCR, keeping a single row per CDR3 protein. Of 35,000 to 50,000 distinct CDR3 sequences listed, roughly 21% are singletons. Treg sorting used a CD4+CD25+CD127-/low gate. The source material was Tregs sorted from blood. The receptors shown here come from a female donor with breast cancer.

This clonotype was recorded many times. The chain carries TRBV6-5 and TRBJ1-1; D is unclear. There are 14 residues in the CDR3. V shed 0 bases and J shed 1 base, with 6 bases lying between them. Germline CDR1 reads MNHEY; CDR2 reads SVGAGI. CDR3: CASSYSMANTEAFF. The CDR3 nucleotides are TGTGCCAGCAGTTACTCGATGGCGAACACTGAAGCTTTCTTT.

A few counts support this clonotype. The chain employs TRBV6-2 or TRBV6-3 and TRBJ1-1; D gene unclear. Per the germline V gene, CDR1 is MNHEY and CDR2 is SVGEGT. CDR3 length equals 13 residues. V was cut by 2 bases and J by 5 bases, with 9 bases left in between. CDR3 region: CASSYEGGTEAFF. DNA for the CDR3: TGTGCCAGCAGTTACGAGGGTGGGACTGAAGCTTTCTTT.

A few counts support this clonotype. This chain joins TRBV28 and TRBJ1-4, with D possibly matching TRBD1 (6 bases). The V gene lost 8 bases and the J gene lost 8 bases, with 6 bases spanning the gap. Germline V gene data show CDR1 as MDHEN and CDR2 as SYDVKM. The length of the CDR3 is 10 residues. DNA for the CDR3: TGTGCCAGCGGGACAGAAAAACTGTTTTTT. Translated: CASGTEKLFF.

This clonotype came up a few times. The V call is TRBV12-3 or TRBV12-4, the J call TRBJ2-7; either TRBD1 or TRBD2 may supply D (5 bases each). This CDR3 has 14 amino acids. The V end was cut by 8 bases, the J end by 3 bases, with 17 bases between. The CDR3 here is CASGPWGTVYEQYF. In nucleotides, the CDR3 is TGTGCCAGCGGCCCCTGGGGGACCGTCTACGAGCAGTACTTC.

This clonotype was seen more than once but under ten times. The J gene is TRBJ2-7, the V gene TRBV5-1; D is ambiguous. The CDR3 is 15 amino acids. V lost 0 bases and J 2 bases, leaving 12 bases between the germline ends. The germline gives CDR1 SGHRS, CDR2 YFSETQ. CDR3 residues: CASSLAETETYEQYF. In DNA form, the CDR3 reads TGCGCCAGCAGCTTGGCCGAAACGGAAACCTACGAGCAGTACTTC.

Many counts were recorded for this clonotype. J is TRBJ1-1 and V is TRBV9; D gene ambiguous. This CDR3 has 13 amino acids. Trimming cost V 4 bases and J 5 bases, with 12 bases left between them. CDR1 SGDLS and CDR2 YYNGEE come from the germline V gene. This CDR3 is CASSQDGHTEAFF. The CDR3 coding sequence is TGTGCCAGCAGCCAGGACGGCCATACTGAAGCTTTCTTT.

This clonotype was seen at least ten times. The genes are TRBV6-1 and TRBJ1-2, with a possible D match to TRBD1 (6 bases). The CDR3 covers 15 residues. Trimming cost V 4 bases and J 4 bases, with 16 bases left between them. CDR1 and CDR2 (germline): MNHNS, SASEGT. The CDR3 here is CASSGRGGRSYGYTF. CDR3 in DNA: TGTGCCAGCAGTGGTCGGGGGGGGCGGAGCTATGGCTACACCTTC.

Concerning this clonotype itself: With a much larger clone just one base away, this may be a read error. The chain joins TRBV20-1 to TRBJ2-5; D unclear. V lost 7 bases to trimming and J lost 9 bases, with 18 bases between them. The CDR3 contains 12 residues. Germline assignment: CDR1 DFQATT and CDR2 SNEGSKA (reference sequence). The CDR3 protein is CSVRLPVEAQYF. The CDR3 DNA sequence: TGCAGTGTGCGGCTCCCAGTTGAGGCCCAGTACTTC.

This clonotype was recorded at least ten times. The chain uses TRBV6-5 and TRBJ2-1; possibly TRBD1 for D (5 bases). Germline CDR1 MNHEY, CDR2 SVGAGI. This CDR3 has 15 residues. The ends were cut back, 2 bases at V and 3 bases at J, with 11 bases in the middle. The CDR3 sequence is CASSYGADFYNEQFF. CDR3 in DNA: TGTGCCAGCAGTTACGGGGCAGACTTCTACAATGAGCAGTTCTTC.

V and J are TRBV14 and TRBJ2-2; TRBD1 matches at 9 bases. Per the germline V gene, CDR1 is SGHDN and CDR2 is FVKESK. The CDR3 extends over 16 amino acids. Trimming at V came to 1 base and at J to 5 bases, leaving 5 bases not matched to a gene. CDR3 sequence reads: CASSQGWDRDTGELFF. In DNA, the CDR3 is TGTGCCAGCAGCCAAGGTTGGGACAGGGATACCGGGGAGCTGTTTTTT.

The chain is built from TRBV7-2 and TRBJ2-3; TRBD2 agrees at 14 bases. Germline trimming cut 5 bases from V and 4 bases from J; bases unmatched to any gene: 2. This CDR3 has 15 residues. Germline-derived CDR1 and CDR2 are SGHTA and FQGNSA. Here the CDR3 DNA reads TGTGCCAGCAGCCTGGGACTAGCGGGAGCAGATACGCAGTATTTT. Residues: CASSLGLAGADTQYF.

The V gene is TRBV20-1, the J gene TRBJ2-7; D may be TRBD1 (5 bases). Trimming shortened V by 0 bases and J by 0 bases, and 12 bases separated the two germline ends. Germline lookup yields CDR1 DFQATT and CDR2 SNEGSKA (reference sequence). This CDR3 comprises 15 residues. The CDR3 sequence is CSARDRQWTSYEQYF. CDR3 DNA: TGCAGTGCTAGAGATAGACAGTGGACCTCCTACGAGCAGTACTTC.

This clonotype was seen at least ten times. The chain combines TRBV5-1 with TRBJ1-6, with 8 bases lining up with TRBD1. Germline V CDR1 and CDR2: SGHRS, YFSETQ. The ends lost 4 bases at V and 0 bases at J; junction bases unmatched: 12. The CDR3 sequence is 19 residues long. The CDR3 sequence: CASSRSGTGPSSYNSPLHF. CDR3 nucleotides: TGCGCCAGCAGCCGGTCCGGGACAGGCCCGAGCTCCTATAATTCACCCCTCCACTTT.

The chain uses TRBV9 and TRBJ2-1, with D unclear. Germline V lookup: CDR1 SGDLS, CDR2 YYNGEE. CDR3 length equals 15 residues. V was cut by 4 bases and J by 0 bases, with 11 bases left in between. In DNA, the CDR3 is TGTGCCAGCAGCCCGAGCCAGCGCTCCTACAATGAGCAGTTCTTC. Its protein is CASSPSQRSYNEQFF.

The table lists this clonotype with many counts. The chain recombines TRBV7-9 with TRBJ2-7; possibly TRBD2 for D (6 bases). V dropped 6 bases and J dropped 0 bases, with 9 bases sitting between them. Germline V lookup: CDR1 SEHNR, CDR2 FQNEAQ (reference sequence). This CDR3 is built from 13 residues. As DNA, the CDR3 is TGTGCCAGCAGTCGACTAGGCTCCTACGAGCAGTACTTC. As protein: CASSRLGSYEQYF.

In its sample, this clonotype was seen many times. V is TRBV9 and J is TRBJ2-5, with TRBD2 as a possible D gene (6 bases). Germline-derived CDR1 and CDR2 are SGDLS and YYNGEE. This CDR3 comprises 15 residues. V lost 0 bases and J lost 2, with 11 bases in between. CDR3 DNA: TGTGCCAGCAGCGTAGCGGGAGCGGCTCAAGAGACCCAGTACTTC. Translating it yields CASSVAGAAQETQYF.

V is TRBV6-1 and J is TRBJ1-5, with D uncertain. Trimming removed 3 bases from V and 2 bases from J, with 26 bases in between. Germline CDR1 MNHNS, CDR2 SASEGT. The CDR3 spans 20 residues. The CDR3 nucleotides are TGTGCCAGCAGTGATTACAACTGGGGTTTACCAACGGCGGGCAATCAGCCCCAGCATTTT. It codes for CASSDYNWGLPTAGNQPQHF.

A remark on this clonotype: At one of its ends the junction is not consistent with the germline gene, which may arise from a read error. The chain uses TRBV7-9 and TRBJ1-4; no reliable D call. There are 12 residues in the CDR3. Per germline, CDR1 SEHNR and CDR2 FQNEAQ (reference sequence). This chain's CDR3 is CVSSLEAEKLFF. The CDR3 DNA is TGTGTCAGCAGCTTAGAAGCTGAAAAACTGTTTTTT.

The chain joins TRBV20-1 to TRBJ2-7; 15 bases are shared with TRBD2. The V gene end was trimmed by 1 base and the J gene end by 2 bases; junction bases not matched to a gene: 3. CDR1 and CDR2 (germline): DFQATT, SNEGSKA (reference sequence). The CDR3 has 16 residues. This CDR3 is CSARGTSGRGPYEQYF. CDR3 in DNA: TGCAGTGCTAGAGGGACTAGCGGGAGGGGGCCCTACGAGCAGTACTTC.

The rearrangement uses TRBV7-2 and TRBJ2-1; 10 positions agree with TRBD2. Germline CDR1 and CDR2: SGHTA and FQGNSA. Trimming took 4 bases from V and 6 from J; bases not matched to a gene: 6. The CDR3 has 15 amino acids. CDR3: CASSYQRGGLNEQFF. CDR3 sequence (DNA): TGTGCCAGCAGCTACCAGCGGGGGGGCCTCAATGAGCAGTTCTTC.

This clonotype was counted many times. V usage is TRBV21-1 and J usage is TRBJ2-1; TRBD2 is taken as the D call from the table, unchecked against the DNA. TRBV21-1 counts as a pseudogene. The CDR3 has 20 residues. CDR3 in DNA: TGTGCCAGCAGCAAGGCGAAGGAGGGGGCGACTAGCGGGTCGAACAATGAGCAGTTCTTC. Amino acids: CASSKAKEGATSGSNNEQFF.

This clonotype appeared a single time. At one of its ends the junction is not consistent with the germline gene, which may arise from a read error. The chain carries TRBV3-1 and TRBJ1-2; the D gene is possibly TRBD1 (6 bases). This CDR3 has 17 residues. Germline lookup yields CDR1 LGHDT and CDR2 YNNKEL (reference sequence). CDR3 amino acids: CASSIDDGGQFTYGYTF. The CDR3 nucleotides are TGTGCCAGCAGTATAGATGACGGGGGCCAATTTACTTATGGTTACACCTTC.

V usage is TRBV5-1 and J usage is TRBJ2-7; no clear D. CDR1 is SGHRS, CDR2 YFSETQ, per germline. CDR3 size: 14 residues. The V end was cut by 0 bases, the J end by 3 bases, with 10 bases between. This CDR3 reads CASSLDPGDYEQYF. The CDR3, as DNA: TGCGCCAGCAGCTTGGATCCAGGCGACTACGAGCAGTACTTC.

The chain links TRBV6-5 to TRBJ1-1, with 8 bases lining up with TRBD1. The germline V gene encodes CDR1 MNHEY and CDR2 SVGAGI. V trimming: 4 bases; J trimming: 4 bases; junction bases outside the gene matches: 8. The CDR3 is made up of 15 amino acids. The CDR3 sequence is CASSSPGQAVTEAFF. The CDR3 DNA reads as TGTGCCAGCAGTTCTCCGGGACAGGCTGTCACTGAAGCTTTCTTT.

The chain joins TRBV30 to TRBJ1-5; weak D call: TRBD1 (6 bases). The length of the CDR3 is 13 residues. V was shortened by 2 bases and J by 4 bases, with 9 bases between the two germline ends. The germline gives CDR1 GTSNPN, CDR2 SVGIG (reference sequence). The chain's CDR3 is CAWSLGTNQPQHF. CDR3 nucleotides: TGTGCCTGGAGTCTCGGGACAAATCAGCCCCAGCATTTT.

As concerns this clonotype: A much larger clone differs by one base, so this may be a read error. V gene TRBV11-2 combines with J gene TRBJ2-3, with D uncertain. V was clipped by 6 bases and J by 3 bases, with 7 bases between them. CDR1 and CDR2 (germline): SGHAT, FQNNGV. The CDR3 extends over 12 amino acids. The DNA of the CDR3 is TGTGCCAGCAGTCATAATACAGATACGCAGTATTTT. This sequence encodes CASSHNTDTQYF. Combining the CDR3 with reference TRBV11-2 and TRBJ2-3 gives the whole variable domain EAGVAQSPRYKIIEKRQSVAFWCNPISGHATLYWYQQILGQGPKLLIQFQNNGVVDDSQLPKDRFSAERLKGVDSTLKIQPAKLEDSAVYLCASSHNTDTQYFGPGTRLTVL.

The V call is TRBV20-1, the J call TRBJ1-1, with a possible D match to TRBD1 (6 bases). The CDR3 loop spans 13 amino acids. CDR1 and CDR2 from the germline V gene are DFQATT and SNEGSKA (reference sequence). V lost 6 bases and J 2 bases, leaving 13 bases between the germline ends. The CDR3 is CSAGEGGNTEAFF. The CDR3 DNA sequence: TGCAGTGCGGGGGAGGGGGGAAACACTGAAGCTTTCTTT.

By share of the sample, this clonotype is medium-sized (0.01 to 0.1%). The chain is built from TRBV20-1 and TRBJ2-5; 9 bases fit TRBD2. Germline V gives CDR1 DFQATT, CDR2 SNEGSKA (reference sequence). Germline trimming cut 4 bases from V and 4 bases from J; bases unmatched to any gene: 10. The CDR3 sequence is 15 residues long. The CDR3 region has the DNA TGCAGTGCTACAATGGCGGGAGGGCAAGGAGAGACCCAGTACTTC. Protein product: CSATMAGGQGETQYF.

V gene TRBV25-1 combines with J gene TRBJ2-1, with 9 bases fitting TRBD2. This CDR3 is 16 amino acids long. Germline V gene sequence: CDR1 MGHDK, CDR2 SYGVNS. The ends lost 8 bases at V and 8 bases at J; junction bases unmatched: 16. The CDR3 protein is CASFTAGLAVIDEQFF. The DNA for the CDR3 is TGTGCCAGCTTCACAGCGGGACTAGCTGTTATCGATGAGCAGTTCTTC.

The CDR3 sequence: CASSAGVGEGRNEQFF. CDR3 coding DNA: TGTGCCAGCAGCGCCGGGGTGGGAGAGGGGCGAAATGAGCAGTTCTTC. V usage is TRBV7-9 and J usage is TRBJ2-1; the D gene could be TRBD1 or TRBD2 (5 bases each). The V and J ends lost 5 bases and 7 bases respectively, with 21 bases between them. The CDR3 consists of 16 residues. Germline assignment: CDR1 SEHNR and CDR2 FQNEAQ (reference sequence).

This rearrangement joins TRBV6-5 to TRBJ2-3; 7 nucleotides line up with TRBD2. Germline CDR1 MNHEY, CDR2 SVGAGI. The CDR3 is made up of 16 amino acids. V shed 2 bases, J shed 2 bases, and the junction held 7 bases outside the gene matches. For the CDR3, the DNA is TGTGCCAGCAGTTACCAGTCTAGCGGCCTCACAGATACGCAGTATTTT. It yields the protein CASSYQSSGLTDTQYF.